There are a few counts of the clone carrying this T cell receptor beta chain. Its antigen is as yet unknown. Individual cDNA molecules each received unique molecular identifiers attached to them. TCRdb processed the 5' RACE reads anew with MiXCR; each CDR3 protein has one entry. The table records approximately 65,000 distinct CDR3 sequences, approximately 13% of them present only once. These data are taken from a study of early T cells in non-severe SARS-CoV-2 infection. Overall study: Sequencing input comprised bulk RNA from unsorted whole blood; chain pairing was not available. The study, taken as a whole, reports: The study's VDJdb matching favored anti-spike CD8 responses and missed private and CD4 specificities.

The CDR3 sequence is 12 residues long. V was clipped by 0 bases and J by 4 bases, with 3 bases between them. The germline CDR1 and CDR2 sequences are DFQATT and SNEGSKA (reference sequence). The V gene is TRBV20-1, the J gene TRBJ2-2; no firm D call. What was sequenced was whole blood. This receptor was identified in an adult who was a healthcare worker with PCR-confirmed SARS-CoV-2 infection or an uninfected control (not recorded which). CDR3 region: CSARETTGELFF. CDR3 DNA: TGCAGTGCTAGAGAAACCACCGGGGAGCTGTTTTTT.